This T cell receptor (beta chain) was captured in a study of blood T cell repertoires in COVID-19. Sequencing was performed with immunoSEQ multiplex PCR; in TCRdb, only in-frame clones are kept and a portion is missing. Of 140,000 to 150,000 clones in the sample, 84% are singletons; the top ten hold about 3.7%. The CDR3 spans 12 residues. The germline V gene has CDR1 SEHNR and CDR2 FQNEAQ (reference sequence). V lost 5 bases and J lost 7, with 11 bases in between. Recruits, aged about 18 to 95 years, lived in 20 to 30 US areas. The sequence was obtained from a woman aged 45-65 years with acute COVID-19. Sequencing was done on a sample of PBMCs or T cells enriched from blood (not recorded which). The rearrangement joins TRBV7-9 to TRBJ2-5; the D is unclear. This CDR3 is CASSTILGTQYF. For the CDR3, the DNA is TGTGCCAGCAGCACCATCCTCGGGACCCAGTACTTC.